This T cell receptor beta chain was sequenced for a study of T cell changes during pregnancy in multiple sclerosis. Germline V gene lookup returns CDR1 LNHNV and CDR2 YYDKDF (reference sequence). V was shortened by 0 bases and J by 3 bases, with 11 bases between the two germline ends. The CDR3 runs to 16 residues. TCRdb's table, derived via immunoSEQ multiplex PCR, lists solely in-frame clones and lacks some. The sample consists of 45,000 or so clones, about 90% of them appearing once. This chain joins TRBV15 and TRBJ2-2; D is uncertain. The sequencing here drew on peripheral blood, taken in the first trimester of pregnancy. The origin of this receptor is a female donor with multiple sclerosis, enrolled in a pregnancy study. CDR3 DNA: TGTGCCACCAGCAGAGATCGGTCCGGGTACACCGGGGAGCTGTTTTTT. As protein: CATSRDRSGYTGELFF.